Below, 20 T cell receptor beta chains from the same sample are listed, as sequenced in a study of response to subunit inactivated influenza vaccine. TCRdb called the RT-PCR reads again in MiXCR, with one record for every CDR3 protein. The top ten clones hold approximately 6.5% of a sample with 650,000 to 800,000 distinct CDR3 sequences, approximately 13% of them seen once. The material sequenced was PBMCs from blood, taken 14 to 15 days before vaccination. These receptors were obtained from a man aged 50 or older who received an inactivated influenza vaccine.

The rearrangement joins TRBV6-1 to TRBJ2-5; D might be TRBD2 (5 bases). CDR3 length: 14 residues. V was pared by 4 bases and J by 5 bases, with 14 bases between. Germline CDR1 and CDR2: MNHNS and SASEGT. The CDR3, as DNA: TGTGCCAGCAGTGTACGAGGGAATCGGGAGACCCAGTACTTC. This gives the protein CASSVRGNRETQYF.

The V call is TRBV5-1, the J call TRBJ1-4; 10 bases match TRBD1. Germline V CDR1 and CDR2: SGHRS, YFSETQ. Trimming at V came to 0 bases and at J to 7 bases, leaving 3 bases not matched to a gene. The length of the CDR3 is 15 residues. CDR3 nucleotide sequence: TGCGCCAGCAGCTTGGAGGGACAGGGGAGTGAAAAACTGTTTTTT. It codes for CASSLEGQGSEKLFF.

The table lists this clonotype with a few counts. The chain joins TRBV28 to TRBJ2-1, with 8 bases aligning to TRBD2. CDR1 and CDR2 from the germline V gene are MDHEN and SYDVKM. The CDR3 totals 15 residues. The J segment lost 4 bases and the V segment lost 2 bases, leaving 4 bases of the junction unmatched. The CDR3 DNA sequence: TGTGCCAGCAGTTTAAGGGGACTAGAGTACAATGAGCAGTTCTTC. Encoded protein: CASSLRGLEYNEQFF. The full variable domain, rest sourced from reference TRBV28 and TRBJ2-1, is DVKVTQSSRYLVKRTGEKVFLECVQDMDHENMFWYRQDPGLGLRLIYFSYDVKMKEKGDIPEGYSVSREKKERFSLILESASTNQTSMYLCASSLRGLEYNEQFFGPGTRLTVL.

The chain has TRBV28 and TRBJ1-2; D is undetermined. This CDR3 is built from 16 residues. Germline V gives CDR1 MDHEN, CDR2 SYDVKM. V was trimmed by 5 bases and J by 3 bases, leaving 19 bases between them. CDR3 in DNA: TGTGCCAGCAGTAAAGAGGACCGTGCTTGGGACTATGGCTACACCTTC. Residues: CASSKEDRAWDYGYTF.

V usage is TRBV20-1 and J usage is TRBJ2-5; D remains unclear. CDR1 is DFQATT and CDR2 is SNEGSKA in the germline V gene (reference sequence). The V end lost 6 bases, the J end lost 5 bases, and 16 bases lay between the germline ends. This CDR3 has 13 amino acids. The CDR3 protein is CSAVGRIGETQYF. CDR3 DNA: TGCAGTGCCGTGGGCCGAATAGGGGAGACCCAGTACTTC.

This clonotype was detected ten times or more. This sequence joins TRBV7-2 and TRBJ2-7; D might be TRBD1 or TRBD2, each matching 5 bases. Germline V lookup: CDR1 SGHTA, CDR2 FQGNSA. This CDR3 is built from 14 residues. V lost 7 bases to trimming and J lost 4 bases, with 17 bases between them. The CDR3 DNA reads TGTGCCAGCACCAAGAGTCAGGGACGGTACGAGCAGTACTTC. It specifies CASTKSQGRYEQYF.

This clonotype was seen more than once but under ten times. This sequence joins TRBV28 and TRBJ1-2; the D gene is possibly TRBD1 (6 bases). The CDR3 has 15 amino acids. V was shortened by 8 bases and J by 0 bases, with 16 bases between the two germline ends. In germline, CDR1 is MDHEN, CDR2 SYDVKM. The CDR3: CASGGRGSANYGYTF. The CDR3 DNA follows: TGTGCCAGCGGAGGAAGGGGGTCGGCTAACTATGGCTACACCTTC.

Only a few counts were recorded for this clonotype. CDR3 DNA sequence: TGTGCCAGCAGTTTTCTAGCGGGGGGATCCTACGAGCAGTACTTC. It translates to CASSFLAGGSYEQYF. The V and J genes are TRBV28 and TRBJ2-7, with 11 bases matching TRBD2. Germline CDR1 and CDR2: MDHEN and SYDVKM. The V and J ends lost 3 bases and 1 base, in that order; junction bases with no gene match: 2. The CDR3 consists of 15 residues.

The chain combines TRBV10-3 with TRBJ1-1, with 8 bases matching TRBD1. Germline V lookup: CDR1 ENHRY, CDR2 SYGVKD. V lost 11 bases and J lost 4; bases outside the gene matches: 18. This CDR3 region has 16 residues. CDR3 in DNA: TGTGCCGCGAGCGACCAGGGGGCTAGTCGGAGCACTGAAGCTTTCTTT. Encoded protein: CAASDQGASRSTEAFF.

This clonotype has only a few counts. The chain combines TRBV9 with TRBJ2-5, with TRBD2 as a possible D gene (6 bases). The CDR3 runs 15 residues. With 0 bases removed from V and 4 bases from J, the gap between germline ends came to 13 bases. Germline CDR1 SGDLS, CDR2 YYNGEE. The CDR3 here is CASSVVAGLGETQYF. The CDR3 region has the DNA TGTGCCAGCAGCGTAGTGGCGGGATTGGGAGAGACCCAGTACTTC.

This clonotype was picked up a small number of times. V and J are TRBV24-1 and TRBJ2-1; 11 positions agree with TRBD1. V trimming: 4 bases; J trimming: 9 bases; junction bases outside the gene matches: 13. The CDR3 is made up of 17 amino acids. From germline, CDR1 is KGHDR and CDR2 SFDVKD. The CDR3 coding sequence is TGTGCCACCAGTGACCCCGGACAGGGGGCGGGCGTTCTTGAGCAGTTCTTC. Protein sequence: CATSDPGQGAGVLEQFF.

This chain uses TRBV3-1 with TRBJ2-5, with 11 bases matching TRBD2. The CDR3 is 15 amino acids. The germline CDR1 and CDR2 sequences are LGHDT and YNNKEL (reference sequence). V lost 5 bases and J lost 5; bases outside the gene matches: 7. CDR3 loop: CASSFTSGSWETQYF. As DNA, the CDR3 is TGTGCCAGCAGCTTCACTAGCGGGAGTTGGGAGACCCAGTACTTC.

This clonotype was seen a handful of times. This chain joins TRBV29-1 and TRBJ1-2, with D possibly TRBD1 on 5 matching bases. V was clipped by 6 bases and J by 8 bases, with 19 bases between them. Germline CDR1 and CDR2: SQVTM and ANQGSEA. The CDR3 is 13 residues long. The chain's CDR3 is CSVMGVVAEGYTF. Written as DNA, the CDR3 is TGCAGCGTCATGGGGGTGGTCGCAGAGGGCTACACCTTC.

The CDR3 coding sequence is TGTGCCACCAGGACAGGCGGAAATTCACCCCTCCACTTT. Translating it yields CATRTGGNSPLHF. The chain carries TRBV15 and TRBJ1-6; tentative D call: TRBD1 (6 bases). The CDR3 is 13 amino acids. Per the germline V gene, CDR1 is LNHNV and CDR2 is YYDKDF (reference sequence). V was cut by 6 bases and J by 7 bases, with 10 bases left in between.

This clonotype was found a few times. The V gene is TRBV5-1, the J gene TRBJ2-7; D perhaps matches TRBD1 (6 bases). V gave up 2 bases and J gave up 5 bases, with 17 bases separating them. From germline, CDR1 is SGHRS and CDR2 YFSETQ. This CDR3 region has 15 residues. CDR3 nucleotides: TGCGCCAGCAGCTTAAGGGACACCAAAAATCACGAGCAGTACTTC. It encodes CASSLRDTKNHEQYF. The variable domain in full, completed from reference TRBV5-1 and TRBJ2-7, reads KAGVTQTPRYLIKTRGQQVTLSCSPISGHRSVSWYQQTPGQGLQFLFEYFSETQRNKGNFPGRFSGRQFSNSRSEMNVSTLELGDSALYLCASSLRDTKNHEQYFGPGTRLTVT.

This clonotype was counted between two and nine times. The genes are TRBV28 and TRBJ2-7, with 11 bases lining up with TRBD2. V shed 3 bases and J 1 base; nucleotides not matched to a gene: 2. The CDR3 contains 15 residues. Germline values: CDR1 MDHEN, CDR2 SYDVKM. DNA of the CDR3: TGTGCCAGCAGTTTTTCTAGCGGGGGGTCCTACGAGCAGTACTTC. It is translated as CASSFSSGGSYEQYF.

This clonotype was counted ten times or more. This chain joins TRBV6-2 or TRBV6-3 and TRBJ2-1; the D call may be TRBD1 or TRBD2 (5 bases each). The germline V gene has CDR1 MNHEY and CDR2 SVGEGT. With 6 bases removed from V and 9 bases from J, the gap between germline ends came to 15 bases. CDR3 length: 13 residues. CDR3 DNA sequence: TGTGCCAGCAGCTACATGGGGGAGCTTGAGCAGTTCTTC. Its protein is CASSYMGELEQFF.

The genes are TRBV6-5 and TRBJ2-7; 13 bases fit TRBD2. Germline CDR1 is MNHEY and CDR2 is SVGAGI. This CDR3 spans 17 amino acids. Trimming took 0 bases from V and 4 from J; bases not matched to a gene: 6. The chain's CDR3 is CASSYSRLAGGSYEQYF. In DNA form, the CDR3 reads TGTGCCAGCAGTTACTCACGACTAGCGGGGGGTAGTTACGAGCAGTACTTC.

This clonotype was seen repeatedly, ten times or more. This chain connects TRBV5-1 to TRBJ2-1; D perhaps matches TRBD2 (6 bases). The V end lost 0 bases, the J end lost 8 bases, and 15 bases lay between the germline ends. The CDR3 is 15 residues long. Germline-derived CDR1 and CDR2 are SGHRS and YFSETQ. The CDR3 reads CASSLGGESSHEQFF. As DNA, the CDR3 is TGCGCCAGCAGCTTGGGGGGGGAAAGCTCCCATGAGCAGTTCTTC.

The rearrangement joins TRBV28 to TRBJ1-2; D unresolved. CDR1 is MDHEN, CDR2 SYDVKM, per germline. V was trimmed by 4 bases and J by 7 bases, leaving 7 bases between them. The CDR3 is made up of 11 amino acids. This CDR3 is CASSSHSGYTF. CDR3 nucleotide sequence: TGTGCCAGCAGTTCCCACAGTGGCTACACCTTC.